This TCR beta chain appears in the sequencing data of a study of OX40 agonist ivuxolimab in advanced cancers. This CDR3 comprises 16 residues. In germline, CDR1 is MNHNY, CDR2 SVGAGI (reference sequence). V was pared by 4 bases and J by 4 bases, with 16 bases between. TCRdb's copy holds only in-frame clones and misses some; the assay was immunoSEQ multiplex PCR. The data show under 95,000 clones, roughly 89% seen once. This rearrangement joins TRBV6-6 to TRBJ1-4, with a weak D call TRBD1 (6 bases). The sample consisted of CD4+ or CD8+ T cells sorted from blood, taken in a trial of the OX40 agonist ivuxolimab. This TCR derives from an adult with an advanced solid tumor such as melanoma, head and neck, liver or kidney cancer. DNA of the CDR3: TGTGCCAGCAGTTCTGGGGGGGCGAGGAGTAATGAAAAACTGTTTTTT. Translated: CASSSGGARSNEKLFF.